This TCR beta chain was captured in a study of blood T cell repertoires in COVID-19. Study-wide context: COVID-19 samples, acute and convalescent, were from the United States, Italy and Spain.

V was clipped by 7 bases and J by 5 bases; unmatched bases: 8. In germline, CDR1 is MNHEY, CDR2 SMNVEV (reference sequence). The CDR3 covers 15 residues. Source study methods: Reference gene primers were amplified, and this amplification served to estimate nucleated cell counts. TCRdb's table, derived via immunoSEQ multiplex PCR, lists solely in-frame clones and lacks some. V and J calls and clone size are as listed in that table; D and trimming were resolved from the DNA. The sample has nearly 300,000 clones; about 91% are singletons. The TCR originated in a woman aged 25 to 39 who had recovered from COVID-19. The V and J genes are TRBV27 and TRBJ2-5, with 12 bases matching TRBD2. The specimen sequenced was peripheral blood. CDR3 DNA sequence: TGTGCCAGCATTACTAGCGGGGGGACCGGGGAGACCCAGTACTTC. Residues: CASITSGGTGETQYF.